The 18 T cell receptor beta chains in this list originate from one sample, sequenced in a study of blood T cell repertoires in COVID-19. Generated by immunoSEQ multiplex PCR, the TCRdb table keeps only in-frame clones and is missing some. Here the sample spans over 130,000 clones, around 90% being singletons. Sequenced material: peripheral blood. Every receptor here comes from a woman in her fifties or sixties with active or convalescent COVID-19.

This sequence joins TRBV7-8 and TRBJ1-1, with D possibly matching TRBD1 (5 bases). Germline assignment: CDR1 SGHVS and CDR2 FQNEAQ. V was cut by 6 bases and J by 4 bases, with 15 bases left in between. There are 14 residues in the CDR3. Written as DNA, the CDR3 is TGTGCCAGCAGTCCTACCCGACAGCTCACTGAAGCTTTCTTT. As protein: CASSPTRQLTEAFF.

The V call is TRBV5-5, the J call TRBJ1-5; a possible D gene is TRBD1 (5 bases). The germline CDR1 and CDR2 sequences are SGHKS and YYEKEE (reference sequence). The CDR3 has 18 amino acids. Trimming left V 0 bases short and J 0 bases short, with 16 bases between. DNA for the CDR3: TGTGCCAGCAGCTTGGCCGGGTCAGGGTATGTTAGCAATCAGCCCCAGCATTTT. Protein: CASSLAGSGYVSNQPQHF.

The CDR3 nucleotides are TGCGCCAGCAGCCCCGGGCCGGGACAGACCTATGGCTACACCTTC. It codes for CASSPGPGQTYGYTF. The chain uses TRBV5-1 and TRBJ1-2; 7 nucleotides align to TRBD1. The CDR3 spans 15 residues. The germline CDR1 and CDR2 sequences are SGHRS and YFSETQ. The V and J ends lost 4 bases and 4 bases, in that order; junction bases with no gene match: 10.

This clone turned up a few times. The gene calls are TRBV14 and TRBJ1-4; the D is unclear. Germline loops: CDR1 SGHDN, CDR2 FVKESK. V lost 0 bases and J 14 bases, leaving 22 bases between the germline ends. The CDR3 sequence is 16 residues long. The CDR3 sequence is CASSQDNGVLSTGLFF. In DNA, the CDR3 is TGTGCCAGCAGCCAAGATAACGGGGTCCTGTCCACGGGGCTGTTTTTT.

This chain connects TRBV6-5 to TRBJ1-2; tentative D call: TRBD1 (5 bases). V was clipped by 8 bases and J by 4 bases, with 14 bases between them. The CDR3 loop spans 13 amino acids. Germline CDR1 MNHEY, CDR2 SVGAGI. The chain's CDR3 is CASDSAPFYGYTF. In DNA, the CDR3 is TGTGCCAGCGACAGCGCCCCATTCTATGGCTACACCTTC.

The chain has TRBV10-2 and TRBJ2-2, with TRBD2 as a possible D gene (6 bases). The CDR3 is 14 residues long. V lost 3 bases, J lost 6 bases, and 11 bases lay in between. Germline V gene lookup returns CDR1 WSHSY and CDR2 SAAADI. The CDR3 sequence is CASSERREAGELFF. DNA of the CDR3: TGCGCCAGCAGTGAACGCAGGGAGGCCGGGGAGCTGTTTTTT.

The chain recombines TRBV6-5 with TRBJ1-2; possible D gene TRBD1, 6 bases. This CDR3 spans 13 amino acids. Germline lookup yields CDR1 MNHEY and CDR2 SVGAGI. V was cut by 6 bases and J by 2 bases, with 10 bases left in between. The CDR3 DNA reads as TGTGCCAGCAGCCCCGGGACAAACTATGGCTACACCTTC. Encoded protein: CASSPGTNYGYTF.

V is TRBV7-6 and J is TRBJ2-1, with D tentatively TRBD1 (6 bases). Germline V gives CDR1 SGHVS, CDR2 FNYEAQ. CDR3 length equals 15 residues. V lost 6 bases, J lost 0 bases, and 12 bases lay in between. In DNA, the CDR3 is TGTGCCAGCAGTCGACAGGAGAGCTCCTACAATGAGCAGTTCTTC. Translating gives CASSRQESSYNEQFF.

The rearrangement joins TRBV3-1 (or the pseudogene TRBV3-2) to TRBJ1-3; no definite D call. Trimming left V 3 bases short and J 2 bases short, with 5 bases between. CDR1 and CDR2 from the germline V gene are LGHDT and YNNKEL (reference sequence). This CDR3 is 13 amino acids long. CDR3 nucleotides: TGTGCCAGCAGCCACGTTACTGGAAACACCATATATTTT. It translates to CASSHVTGNTIYF.

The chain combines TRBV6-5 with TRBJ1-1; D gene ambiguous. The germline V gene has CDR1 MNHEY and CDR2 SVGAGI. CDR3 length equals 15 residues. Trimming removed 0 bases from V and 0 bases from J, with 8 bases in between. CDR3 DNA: TGTGCCAGCAGTTACTCATCACCTATGAACACTGAAGCTTTCTTT. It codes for CASSYSSPMNTEAFF.

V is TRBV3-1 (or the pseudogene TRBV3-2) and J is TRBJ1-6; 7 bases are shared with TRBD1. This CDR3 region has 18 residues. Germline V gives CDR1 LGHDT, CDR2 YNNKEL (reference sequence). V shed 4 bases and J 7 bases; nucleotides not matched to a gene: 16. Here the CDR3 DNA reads TGTGCCAGCAGCCGAAAAATAATCACAGGGGTAAGGAATTCACCCCTCCACTTT. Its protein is CASSRKIITGVRNSPLHF.

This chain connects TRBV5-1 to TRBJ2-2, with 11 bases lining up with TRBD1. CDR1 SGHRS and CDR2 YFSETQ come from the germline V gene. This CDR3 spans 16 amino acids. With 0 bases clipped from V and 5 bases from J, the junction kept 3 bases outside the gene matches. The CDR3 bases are TGCGCCAGCAGCTTGGGGACAGGGGGCGGAACCGGGGAGCTGTTTTTT. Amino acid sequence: CASSLGTGGGTGELFF.

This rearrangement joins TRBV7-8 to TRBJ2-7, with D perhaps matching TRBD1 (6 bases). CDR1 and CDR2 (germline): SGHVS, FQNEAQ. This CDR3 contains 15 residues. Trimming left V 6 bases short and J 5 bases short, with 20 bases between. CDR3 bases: TGTGCCAGCAGATCCACGGCCAGGGGTGCGGACGAGCAGTACTTC. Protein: CASRSTARGADEQYF.

The CDR3 nucleotides read TGCGCCAGCAGCCCGAGGACAGGGGGCGCGGACACCATATATTTT. Translated: CASSPRTGGADTIYF. The gene calls are TRBV5-1 and TRBJ1-3; the match to TRBD1 covers 11 bases. CDR1 and CDR2 from the germline V gene are SGHRS and YFSETQ. The length of the CDR3 is 15 residues. V dropped 4 bases and J dropped 8; count of bases not matched to a gene: 8.

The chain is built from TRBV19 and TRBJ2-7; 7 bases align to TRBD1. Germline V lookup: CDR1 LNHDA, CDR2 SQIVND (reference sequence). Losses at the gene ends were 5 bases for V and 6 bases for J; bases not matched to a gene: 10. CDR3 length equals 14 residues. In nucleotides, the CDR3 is TGTGCCAGTAGTGAGGGGACAGCCTTCCTCGAGCAGTACTTC. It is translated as CASSEGTAFLEQYF.

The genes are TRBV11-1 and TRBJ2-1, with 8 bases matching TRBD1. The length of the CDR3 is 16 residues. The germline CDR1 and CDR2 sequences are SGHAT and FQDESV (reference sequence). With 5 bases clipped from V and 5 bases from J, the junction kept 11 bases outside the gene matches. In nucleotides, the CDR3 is TGTGCCAGCAGCCAAGGGTCAGGGGGCAACAACAATGAGCAGTTCTTC. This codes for CASSQGSGGNNNEQFF.

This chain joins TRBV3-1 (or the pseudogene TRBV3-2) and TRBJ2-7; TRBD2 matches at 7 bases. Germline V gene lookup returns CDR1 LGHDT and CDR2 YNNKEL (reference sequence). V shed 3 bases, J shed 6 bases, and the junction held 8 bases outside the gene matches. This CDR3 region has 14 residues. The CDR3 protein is CASSQSAGWSEQYF. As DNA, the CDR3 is TGTGCCAGCAGCCAGTCAGCGGGGTGGTCCGAGCAGTACTTC.

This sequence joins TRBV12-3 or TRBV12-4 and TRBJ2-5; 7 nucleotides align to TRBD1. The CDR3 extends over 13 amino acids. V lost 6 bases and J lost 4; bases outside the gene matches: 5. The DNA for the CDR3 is TGTGCCAGCAGCCTTAACAGGGGAGAGACCCAGTACTTC. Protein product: CASSLNRGETQYF.